This T cell receptor beta chain was sequenced in a study of OX40 agonist ivuxolimab in advanced cancers. About the research overall: At 65% to 90% male, the cohort had a mean age of 60 years, ranging from about 23 to 79. Study-wide results and limits: Clonal expansion in partial responders at 0.1-3.0 mg/kg ranked among the lowest. At 0.1 to 3.0 mg/kg and by week 6, clonal expansion occurred in CD4+ and CD8+ blood T cells.

Data came from immunoSEQ multiplex PCR; TCRdb stores just in-frame clones and leaves some out. The sample lists over 100,000 clones, 85% to 95% seen once, with roughly 0.94% in the top ten. The V gene's germline CDR1 is MDHEN and CDR2 SYDVKM. The CDR3 runs to 15 residues. Trimming pared 5 bases from V and 4 bases from J, leaving 17 bases between. Details on this clone: Its antigen is still unknown.

Blood sampling was done at baseline, cycle 4 day 1, and cycle 7 day 1. The sequence was collected from an adult with an advanced solid tumor such as melanoma, head and neck, liver or kidney cancer. This sample comprised CD4+ or CD8+ T cells sorted from blood, obtained in a trial of the OX40 agonist ivuxolimab. The chain links TRBV28 to TRBJ1-1, with D possibly being TRBD1 (5 bases). Written as DNA, the CDR3 is TGTGCCAGCAGTGGTCCCAGGGTTAGTCGCACTGAAGCTTTCTTT. Its translation is CASSGPRVSRTEAFF. Filled out from reference TRBV28 and TRBJ1-1, the complete variable domain reads DVKVTQSSRYLVKRTGEKVFLECVQDMDHENMFWYRQDPGLGLRLIYFSYDVKMKEKGDIPEGYSVSREKKERFSLILESASTNQTSMYLCASSGPRVSRTEAFFGQGTRLTVV.